In this sample, the clone carrying this TCR beta chain is medium-sized. Its specificity is not known. This sample's RNA came from whole unsorted tissue. The normal lung tissue was taken more than 3 cm from the tumor edge. Newly diagnosed lung cancer patients had thoracic surgery in China, August–late 2014, without prior chemotherapy. The data were obtained in a study of tumor and adjacent non-tumor tissue in lung cancer. Study background: The cohort had approximately 12 adenocarcinoma, a couple of squamous cell and 1 small cell patients.

Points from the study as a whole: Patients with more diverse tumor TCRs had worse survival. Top 100 clones took a larger repertoire share in normal lung.

The library came from three nested PCR rounds adapted from ARM-PCR protocols. TCRdb passed the multiplex PCR reads through MiXCR, listing each CDR3 protein once. The repertoire has about 100,000 distinct CDR3 sequences, approximately 65% of them found once; the top ten carry roughly 19%. There are 14 residues in the CDR3. Germline CDR1 and CDR2: SGHAT and FQNNGV. V was pared by 7 bases and J by 0 bases, with 6 bases of the junction left unmatched. The origin of this receptor is a man aged 25-45 years with non-small cell lung cancer. V gene TRBV11-2 combines with J gene TRBJ2-7; 7 nucleotides match TRBD1. What was sequenced was distant non-tumor lung tissue. In nucleotides, the CDR3 is TGTGCCAGCAAACAGGGGCATAGCTCCTACGAGCAGTACTTC. Translating gives CASKQGHSSYEQYF.